This T cell receptor (beta chain) stems from a study of OX40 agonist ivuxolimab in advanced cancers. Whole-study context: The group had a mean age of about 60 years, ranged from roughly 23 to 85, and was just under 85% male.

V lost 0 bases, J lost 4 bases, and 12 bases lay in between. The CDR3 extends over 15 amino acids. Germline CDR1 and CDR2: LGHNA and YSLEER. Remarks on this clone: Its specificity is not known.

Blood samples were obtained at baseline, cycle 4 day 1, and cycle 7 day 1. Study-wide findings and caveats: Within 6 weeks, CD4+ and CD8+ blood T cells expanded clonally at 0.1 to 3.0 mg/kg.

Data came from immunoSEQ multiplex PCR; TCRdb stores just in-frame clones and leaves some out. Among over 65,000 clones listed, around 90% were seen once. Specimen: CD4+ or CD8+ T cells sorted from blood, collected in a trial of the OX40 agonist ivuxolimab. This TCR came from an adult with an advanced solid tumor such as melanoma, head and neck, liver or kidney cancer. The V gene is TRBV4-3, the J gene TRBJ1-1; TRBD1 might be the D (5 bases). The CDR3 DNA follows: TGCGCCAGCAGCCAAGATCGGGGACCTGGCACTGAAGCTTTCTTT. Its translation is CASSQDRGPGTEAFF.